The subject of this entry is one T cell receptor (beta chain). It has no known antigen specificity. Base quality data are lacking; no much larger clone is found one base away. Collaborating institutions collected whole blood in K2EDTA tubes following their own protocols. For TCRbeta analysis, collaborators shipped samples in one of three forms: frozen whole blood, isolated PBMCs, or DNA extracted from either of those sample types. This entry is derived from a study of blood T cell repertoires in COVID-19 (dated by TCRdb to the early 2020s). About the investigation overall: The collaborator samples originated in the United States, Italy and Spain and spanned the acute and convalescent phases of COVID-19. The material from the prospective study consisted of cDNA or gDNA derived from T cells, B-cell-depleted T cells, or PBMCs. Subjects who had been exposed to COVID-19, were actively infected with it, or had recovered from it provided the deeply sampled blood TCRbeta repertoires that made up the dataset. The repertoires were released in a freely available public database intended as a resource for research on the immune response to SARS-CoV-2. The samples were drawn from two sources: the first 160 participants of the ongoing ImmuneRACE study, and 1,254 subjects contributed by 6 global collaborators. A de-identified subject ID, COVID-19 status, age in years and sex were almost always included in the sample metadata. Where available, HLA class I and class II types were obtained from metadata supplied by the sample provider rather than from assay-based typing.

Points the paper makes about the study in general: The quantity of clinical and demographic metadata differed by source and by participant and was supplied without curation.

TCRbeta CDR3 regions were amplified from genomic DNA using the immunoSEQ Assay, a bias-controlled multiplex PCR. The original methods were these. The number of nucleated cells in each sample was estimated by amplification of reference gene primers within the assay. Sequence reads were collapsed and filtered to measure the absolute abundance of every unique TCRbeta CDR3 rearrangement. For each sample, productive Simpson clonality was calculated as the square root of Simpson's diversity index over productive rearrangements. TCRdb limited this immuneACCESS table to in-frame rearrangements with V and J called. A share of clones is missing; checked studies link under half to unresolved V genes, and the rest is unexplained. The DNA gave D and trimming, while V, J and clone size come from that table. Recorded for this sample are 75,000 to 85,000 clones; 70% to 90% of them occurred a single time. Jointly, the top ten make up over 15% of the sample.

Trimming removed 0 bases from V and 1 base from J, leaving 9 bases between the germline ends. Taken from the germline V gene (reference sequence), the CDR1 and CDR2 loops are GTSNPN and SVGIG. The CDR3, cysteine through phenylalanine, is 14 amino acids long. The retained sequence is limited to the CDR3, 42 bases, with the frame set at the first base. Specimen: peripheral blood. The chain is assembled from TRBV30 and TRBJ1-2; there is no confident call for the D gene. This TCR was sampled from a human donor in a cohort sampled during active COVID-19. DNA sequence: TGTGCCTGGAGTGTATCCGGTTTTAACTATGGCTACACCTTC. This is translated as CAWSVSGFNYGYTF.